This passage covers 32 T cell receptor beta chains from one sample sequenced in a study of CD8+CD57+ T cells in acquired aplastic anemia. TCR beta VDJ and CDR3 profiling used genomic DNA as template. TCRdb reprocessed the reads with MiXCR, giving one entry per CDR3 protein. The sample has 300,000 or so distinct CDR3 sequences, 55% to 60% seen once. Sequencing input: sorted CD4+, CD8+, or CD8+CD57+ T cells (not recorded which) from PBMCs. The source is a human donor with severe aplastic anemia or a healthy control (not recorded which).

V gene TRBV29-1 combines with J gene TRBJ2-1, with TRBD2 identical over 15 bases. Trimming cost V 4 bases and J 10 bases; bases outside gene matches: 14. Germline V gene sequence: CDR1 SQVTM, CDR2 ANQGSEA. The CDR3 has 17 residues. CDR3 protein: CSVVRTSGREPLREQFF. The CDR3 DNA reads TGCAGCGTTGTAAGGACTAGCGGGAGGGAACCCCTACGGGAGCAGTTCTTC.

This clonotype was counted at least ten times. The V call is TRBV20-1, the J call TRBJ2-2; 8 bases are a match to TRBD2. After removal of 0 bases from V and 2 bases from J, the junction contained 8 bases not matched to a gene. The length of the CDR3 is 17 residues. Germline values: CDR1 DFQATT, CDR2 SNEGSKA (reference sequence). The CDR3, as DNA: TGCAGTGCTAGAGATAGCGGGGCAGGGCCCAACACCGGGGAGCTGTTTTTT. Protein sequence: CSARDSGAGPNTGELFF.

This CDR3 reads CASSLGGQGTEAFF. CDR3 coding DNA: TGTGCCAGCAGCTTAGGGGGACAGGGGACTGAAGCTTTCTTT. V is TRBV7-3 and J is TRBJ1-1; 10 bases line up with TRBD1. CDR1 and CDR2 from the germline V gene are SGHTA and FQGTGA. The CDR3 is 14 residues long. The junction had 2 bases not matched to a gene; V was cut back by 2 bases and J by 5 bases.

This clonotype was detected once. The CDR3 nucleotides are TGCAGTGCTAGACCTACACAGGGGGCAGATAATTCACCCCTCCACTTT. Amino acids: CSARPTQGADNSPLHF. V gene TRBV20-1 combines with J gene TRBJ1-6; 9 bases are a match to TRBD1. CDR3 length: 16 residues. Germline V gene sequence: CDR1 DFQATT, CDR2 SNEGSKA (reference sequence). J gave up 5 bases and V 2 bases, and 7 bases lay outside the gene matches.

Comment on this clonotype: This may stem from a read error, because a much larger clone lies one nucleotide away. This chain uses TRBV28 with TRBJ1-5, with 8 bases aligning to TRBD1. This CDR3 is 14 amino acids long. Per germline, CDR1 MDHEN and CDR2 SYDVKM. In DNA form, the CDR3 reads TGTGCCGGCAGCACTGGACAGGGAGTGAGGCCCCAGCATTTT. Its protein is CAGSTGQGVRPQHF.

V and J are TRBV7-6 and TRBJ1-1; D is possibly TRBD1 (5 bases). The germline V and J ends were trimmed by 1 base and 4 bases, with 10 bases remaining between them. The CDR3 is 14 residues long. Germline values: CDR1 SGHVS, CDR2 FNYEAQ. The CDR3: CASSLGGEGTEAFF. The CDR3 DNA reads TGTGCCAGCAGCTTAGGGGGGGAGGGCACTGAAGCTTTCTTT.

The chain joins TRBV10-3 to TRBJ1-2; D may be TRBD1 (5 bases). Germline V gene lookup returns CDR1 ENHRY and CDR2 SYGVKD. The ends were cut back, 7 bases at V and 4 bases at J, with 13 bases in the middle. This CDR3 is built from 13 residues. The CDR3 DNA sequence: TGTGCCATCACTTTGGACAAGTCCTATGGCTACACCTTC. Protein: CAITLDKSYGYTF.

The CDR3 spells CASSHVWGAQETQYF. CDR3 in DNA: TGTGCCAGTAGCCATGTGTGGGGGGCACAGGAGACCCAGTACTTC. The rearrangement joins TRBV19 to TRBJ2-5; D assignment may be TRBD1 or TRBD2 (6 bases each). The CDR3 totals 15 residues. The germline CDR1 and CDR2 sequences are LNHDA and SQIVND (reference sequence). Trimming cost V 6 bases and J 5 bases, with 19 bases left between them.

The count of this clonotype is one. The chain uses TRBV2 and TRBJ1-5; 8 positions agree with TRBD1. Germline CDR1 is SNHLY and CDR2 is FYNNEI. After removal of 6 bases from V and 16 bases from J, the junction contained 8 bases not matched to a gene. This CDR3 region has 11 residues. CDR3: CASRDTGGGHF. In DNA form, the CDR3 reads TGTGCCAGCAGGGATACAGGGGGAGGCCATTTT.

At least ten counts were recorded for this clonotype. This chain connects TRBV20-1 to TRBJ2-3, with D maybe TRBD1 (6 bases). CDR3 size: 17 residues. The germline gives CDR1 DFQATT, CDR2 SNEGSKA (reference sequence). Trimming took off 7 bases at V and 6 bases at J, with 29 bases between the two ends. The CDR3: CSVTWTPGTSLGDTQYF. The CDR3 coding sequence is TGCAGTGTTACCTGGACTCCCGGGACATCCCTTGGGGATACGCAGTATTTT.

The rearrangement links TRBV2 to TRBJ1-2; perhaps TRBD1 as D (5 bases). V was clipped by 6 bases and J by 4 bases, with 18 bases between them. The germline gives CDR1 SNHLY, CDR2 FYNNEI. The CDR3 has 15 residues. The CDR3 region is CASRRDLLAGYGYTF. The CDR3 bases are TGTGCCAGCAGGAGGGACCTATTGGCCGGCTATGGCTACACCTTC.

The chain has TRBV2 and TRBJ1-5; D is possibly TRBD1 (5 bases). The CDR3 is made up of 14 amino acids. Germline CDR1 is SNHLY and CDR2 is FYNNEI. The CDR3 DNA is TGTGTTTCCGACAGTCGGCAGATTCAAGAGACCCAGCATTTT. Translating gives CVSDSRQIQETQHF.

This rearrangement joins TRBV19 to TRBJ1-2; no clear D. Trimming removed 10 bases from V and 8 bases from J, with 17 bases in between. The CDR3 runs 12 residues. Looked up from germline, CDR1 is LNHDA and CDR2 is SQIVND (reference sequence). CDR3 in amino acids: CAIYTGGFGYTF. CDR3 sequence (DNA): TGTGCCATCTACACGGGAGGGTTCGGCTACACCTTC.

This clonotype occurred many times. CDR3 nucleotide sequence: TGTGCCAGCAGCGAGAGACCGGGACAGGGGGCCCGTGAGCAGTTCTTC. Protein: CASSERPGQGAREQFF. The rearrangement joins TRBV7-3 to TRBJ2-1, with TRBD1 matching over 12 bases. Trimming at V came to 5 bases and at J to 9 bases, leaving 11 bases not matched to a gene. The germline gives CDR1 SGHTA, CDR2 FQGTGA. This CDR3 contains 16 residues. The variable domain in full, completed from reference TRBV7-3 and TRBJ2-1, reads GAGVSQTPSNKVTEKGKYVELRCDPISGHTALYWYRQSLGQGPEFLIYFQGTGAADDSGLPNDRFFAVRPEGSVSTLKIQRTERGDSAVYLCASSERPGQGAREQFFGPGTRLTVL.

This clonotype has a count of ten or more. The gene calls are TRBV5-6 and TRBJ2-2; D remains ambiguous. V lost 0 bases, J lost 3 bases, and 3 bases lay in between. Per germline, CDR1 SGHDT and CDR2 YYEEEE. There are 13 residues in the CDR3. Here the CDR3 DNA reads TGTGCCAGCAGCTTGGCCGACACCGGGGAGCTGTTTTTT. It yields the protein CASSLADTGELFF.

This chain links TRBV20-1 with TRBJ2-6; D tentatively fits TRBD1 or TRBD2 (5 bases each). The V end lost 3 bases, the J end lost 4 bases, and 10 bases lay between the germline ends. The CDR3 extends over 14 amino acids. Germline V lookup: CDR1 DFQATT, CDR2 SNEGSKA (reference sequence). The CDR3 protein is CSASRGPGANVLTF. For the CDR3, the DNA is TGCAGTGCTAGTCGGGGCCCCGGGGCCAACGTCCTGACTTTC.

At least ten counts were recorded for this clonotype. The chain's CDR3 is CASSLNEGLSGYTF. The DNA of the CDR3 is TGTGCCAGCAGTTTAAATGAGGGGTTAAGTGGCTACACCTTC. The chain joins TRBV2 to TRBJ1-2; D might be TRBD1 (5 bases). CDR3 length: 14 amino acids. CDR1 is SNHLY and CDR2 is FYNNEI in the germline V gene. Trimming removed 5 bases at V and 7 bases at J, with 17 bases between.

The chain joins TRBV15 to TRBJ2-2; unclear D gene. Between the trimmed V and J ends, which lost 5 bases and 7 bases, there was a span of 17 bases. The CDR3 is 15 amino acids. Germline CDR1 reads LNHNV; CDR2 reads YYDKDF (reference sequence). Here the CDR3 reads CATSPDGLIGGELFF. Here the CDR3 DNA reads TGTGCCACCAGCCCAGATGGGCTAATCGGCGGGGAGCTGTTTTTT.

As concerns this clonotype: The final CDR3 position lacks the conserved phenylalanine or tryptophan, pointing to a likely read error. It is unclear where the CDR3 begins or ends on the DNA, so no DNA is shown, and the CDR3 is as TCRdb lists it. The J gene is TRBJ2-2, the V gene TRBV7-3; the DNA was not compared with TRBD1, the D call given in the table. The CDR3 length equals 8 residues, ends included. The germline V gene encodes CDR1 SGHTA and CDR2 FQGTGA. The CDR3 loop is CASSLTGQ.

This clonotype was detected ten times or more. As DNA, the CDR3 is TGTGCCAGCAGCGGGGGGGCCCGGCTATCCTACGAGCAGTACTTC. This translates into CASSGGARLSYEQYF. The V and J genes are TRBV6-1 and TRBJ2-7; 8 bases fit TRBD2. This CDR3 has 15 residues. Germline V gives CDR1 MNHNS, CDR2 SASEGT. The J segment lost 1 base and the V segment lost 6 bases, leaving 8 bases of the junction unmatched.

The rearrangement uses TRBV20-1 and TRBJ2-5; D is possibly TRBD1 or TRBD2 (7 bases each). This CDR3 comprises 14 residues. Per the germline V gene, CDR1 is DFQATT and CDR2 is SNEGSKA (reference sequence). The V end lost 3 bases, the J end lost 4 bases, and 15 bases lay between the germline ends. CDR3 loop: CSASGPRGGETQYF. The CDR3 DNA follows: TGCAGTGCTAGTGGCCCCAGGGGGGGAGAGACCCAGTACTTC.

This clonotype was detected many times. The chain links TRBV20-1 to TRBJ1-4; weak D call: TRBD1 (5 bases). Trimming removed 2 bases at V and 0 bases at J, with 10 bases between. This CDR3 region has 15 residues. CDR1 is DFQATT and CDR2 is SNEGSKA in the germline V gene (reference sequence). The CDR3 loop is CSARYRKATNEKLFF. CDR3 bases: TGCAGTGCTAGATACAGGAAAGCAACTAATGAAAAACTGTTTTTT.

This clonotype was detected ten times or more. The chain employs TRBV6-2 or TRBV6-3 and TRBJ2-2, with TRBD2 as a possible D gene (5 bases). CDR1 is MNHEY, CDR2 SVGEGT, per germline. CDR3 size: 14 residues. Trimming removed 6 bases at V and 6 bases at J, with 14 bases between. CDR3 residues: CASRHLRGPGELFF. CDR3 sequence (DNA): TGTGCCAGCAGACACCTTCGGGGTCCCGGGGAGCTGTTTTTT.

The genes are TRBV7-2 and TRBJ2-2; 9 bases are shared with TRBD2. This CDR3 spans 18 amino acids. CDR1 and CDR2 (germline): SGHTA, FQGNSA. The junction had 12 bases not matched to a gene; V was cut back by 2 bases and J by 5 bases. The CDR3 is CASSLSVGWRGGTGELFF. Written as DNA, the CDR3 is TGTGCCAGCAGCTTAAGCGTGGGGTGGCGGGGGGGAACCGGGGAGCTGTTTTTT.

The CDR3 sequence: CAISDREEGGTQYF. As DNA, the CDR3 is TGTGCCATCAGTGACCGGGAGGAAGGTGGGACCCAGTACTTC. V gene TRBV10-3 combines with J gene TRBJ2-5, with 7 nucleotides matching TRBD2. The CDR3 covers 14 residues. Germline V gene lookup returns CDR1 ENHRY and CDR2 SYGVKD. Trimming cost V 3 bases and J 7 bases; bases outside gene matches: 8.

The chain uses TRBV19 and TRBJ2-7; 8 nucleotides match TRBD1. V was clipped by 5 bases and J by 3 bases; unmatched bases: 9. Germline loops: CDR1 LNHDA, CDR2 SQIVND (reference sequence). The CDR3 length is 15 residues. The CDR3 sequence is CASSFDRGPIYEQYF. The CDR3 coding sequence is TGTGCCAGTAGTTTCGACAGGGGACCCATCTACGAGCAGTACTTC.

The chain links TRBV24-1 to TRBJ2-2; perhaps TRBD1 as D (6 bases). The V gene lost 5 bases and the J gene lost 5 bases, with 8 bases spanning the gap. The CDR3 is made up of 13 amino acids. The germline V gene has CDR1 KGHDR and CDR2 SFDVKD. The CDR3 protein is CATSAGETGELFF. The DNA for the CDR3 is TGTGCCACCAGTGCAGGGGAGACCGGGGAGCTGTTTTTT.

This clonotype has a handful of counts. The chain recombines TRBV4-3 with TRBJ2-7; tentatively, D is TRBD2 (5 bases). The CDR3 contains 16 residues. Looked up from germline, CDR1 is LGHNA and CDR2 is YSLEER. V lost 0 bases and J lost 5, with 17 bases in between. In DNA, the CDR3 is TGCGCCAGCAGCCAAGACCAGACGGGGTTCAACAACGAGCAGTACTTC. It yields the protein CASSQDQTGFNNEQYF.

The rearrangement uses TRBV24-1 and TRBJ2-7; 9 nucleotides agree with TRBD1. Germline CDR1 KGHDR, CDR2 SFDVKD. The J segment lost 2 bases and the V segment lost 4 bases, leaving 5 bases of the junction unmatched. The CDR3 extends over 15 amino acids. The CDR3 nucleotides read TGTGCCACCAGTGACACCGGGACAGGGACCTACGAGCAGTACTTC. It translates to CATSDTGTGTYEQYF.

This rearrangement joins TRBV6-6 to TRBJ2-7; weak D call: TRBD1 (5 bases). CDR1 is MNHNY and CDR2 is SVGAGI in the germline V gene (reference sequence). The CDR3 totals 13 residues. Deletions cut 5 bases from V and 3 bases from J, with 11 bases between. The CDR3 DNA sequence: TGTGCCAGCAGTAAGGCAGGGCTCTACGAGCAGTACTTC. This translates into CASSKAGLYEQYF.

The chain joins TRBV24-1 to TRBJ2-2; tentatively, D is TRBD1 (6 bases). CDR1 and CDR2 from the germline V gene are KGHDR and SFDVKD. Trimming stripped 0 bases from V and 2 bases from J, with 15 bases between. This CDR3 region has 18 residues. In DNA, the CDR3 is TGTGCCACCAGTGATTTGCAGTGGCAGGGGACCAACACCGGGGAGCTGTTTTTT. Amino acid sequence: CATSDLQWQGTNTGELFF.

This chain uses TRBV4-1 with TRBJ2-7, with 7 positions matching TRBD1. CDR3 size: 14 residues. Germline CDR1 is MGHRA and CDR2 is YSYEKL. The V gene end was trimmed by 1 base and the J gene end by 5 bases; junction bases not matched to a gene: 5. The CDR3 sequence is CASSQGQGSDEQYF. Written as DNA, the CDR3 is TGCGCCAGCAGCCAAGGACAGGGATCCGACGAGCAGTACTTC.